This TCR beta chain was sequenced during a study of OX40 agonist ivuxolimab in advanced cancers. Looking at the study overall: Every patient in dose escalation had hepatocellular carcinoma, melanoma, renal cell or head and neck cancer. Two patients with cutaneous melanoma and one with hepatocellular carcinoma, three in total, showed partial responses.

Only in-frame clones appear in the TCRdb table, and some are missing; sequencing was by immunoSEQ multiplex PCR. This sample has over 85,000 clones; 86% occur once, and the top ten carry over 4.5%. To note about this clone: Antigen unknown.

The V gene's germline CDR1 is LNHDA and CDR2 SQIVND (reference sequence). The germline V and J ends were trimmed by 1 base and 0 bases, with 3 bases remaining between them. The CDR3 is made up of 13 amino acids. No patient had autoimmune disease or received systemic immunosuppression. Regarding the study as a whole: Still undetermined is the antigen specificity of the expanded peripheral T cells.

V and J are TRBV19 and TRBJ1-1; unclear D gene. This receptor was obtained from an adult with an advanced solid tumor such as melanoma, head and neck, liver or kidney cancer. The sample consisted of CD4+ or CD8+ T cells sorted from blood, taken in a trial of the OX40 agonist ivuxolimab. The CDR3 coding sequence is TGTGCCAGTAGTATAGGAGTGAACACTGAAGCTTTCTTT. Translated, it gives CASSIGVNTEAFF.